This T cell receptor (beta chain) stems from a study of cytomegalovirus exposure and HLA in healthy donors. General study results and limits: Sequence variants that were highly shared formed a cluster that was likely a sequencing artifact. Analysis was carried out at a later point, and it linked a missense DCLRE1C variant to TCR beta V- and J-gene trimming.

The CDR3 length is 14 residues. From germline, CDR1 is MNHEY and CDR2 SVGAGI. The ends were cut back, 10 bases at V and 1 base at J, with 15 bases in the middle. The PCR ran on 60 Vbeta and 13 Jbeta primers. Sequencing was performed with immunoSEQ multiplex PCR; in TCRdb, only in-frame clones are kept and a portion is missing. The listing records about 88,000 clones. Notes on this clone: Its specificity is not known.

The chain is built from TRBV6-5 and TRBJ2-3; unclear D gene. The receptor was derived from a girl aged 5 to 17 in good health and CMV-seropositive. The sequencing input was PBMCs. The CDR3 DNA sequence: TGTGCCACCCGAGGAGAGTGGGGCACAGATACGCAGTATTTT. This codes for CATRGEWGTDTQYF.